One TCR beta chain is described in this entry. This sample stems from a study of blood T cell repertoires in COVID-19. The authors' processing: Estimated nucleated cell counts came from reference gene primer amplification. Data came from immunoSEQ multiplex PCR; TCRdb stores just in-frame clones and leaves some out. V and J calls and clone size come straight from that table; D and trimming were deduced from the DNA. The sample lists fewer than 55,000 clones, 65% to 85% occurring once. The V gene end was trimmed by 4 bases and the J gene end by 4 bases; junction bases not matched to a gene: 5. The CDR3 loop spans 14 amino acids. CDR1 is MGHDK and CDR2 is SYGVNS in the germline V gene.

J is TRBJ1-2 and V is TRBV25-1; 8 positions agree with TRBD1. The sequence was collected from a woman aged 80 or over with COVID-19, enrolled during active disease. Sample: peripheral blood. CDR3 DNA sequence: TGTGCCAGCAGTGTGCAGGGGGCAATCTATGGCTACACCTTC. As protein: CASSVQGAIYGYTF.